Presented here are 21 T cell receptor beta chains from one specimen sequenced in a study of T cells in Graves' hyperthyroidism and ophthalmopathy. RNA transcripts served as the template for amplifying TCR beta CDR3 regions. The TCR CDR3 first-round RT-PCR relied on the HTBI primer set. TCRdb ran MiXCR on the multiplex PCR reads and lists one entry per CDR3 protein. The sample holds some 350,000 distinct CDR3 sequences, approximately 14% seen once. The sequencing input was blood. These receptors came from a woman aged 60-70 years with Graves' ophthalmopathy.

There are many counts of this clonotype. This chain joins TRBV5-1 and TRBJ2-1; D unclear. Germline V gene sequence: CDR1 SGHRS, CDR2 YFSETQ. V gave up 3 bases and J gave up 8 bases, with 18 bases separating them. The CDR3 runs 15 residues. CDR3 nucleotide sequence: TGCGCCAGCAGCTCCTCCCTTCGAACCCCCGATGAGCAGTTCTTC. It encodes CASSSSLRTPDEQFF.

This clonotype was detected ten times or more. The CDR3 DNA is TGTGCCAGCAGCCCCACCGCACCGGGGGGGAGCTCCTACAATGAGCAGTTCTTC. The encoded protein is CASSPTAPGGSSYNEQFF. V gene TRBV7-9 combines with J gene TRBJ2-1; 8 positions match TRBD2. The trim removed 5 bases at V and 0 bases at J, leaving 12 bases unmatched. The CDR3 covers 18 residues. CDR1 is SEHNR, CDR2 FQNEAQ, per germline (reference sequence).

This chain joins TRBV20-1 and TRBJ2-1; 11 nucleotides match TRBD2. With V trimmed by 4 bases and J by 9 bases, 11 bases remained unmatched. The CDR3 has 15 amino acids. Per germline, CDR1 DFQATT and CDR2 SNEGSKA (reference sequence). Here the CDR3 reads CSATPGLAVGLEQFF. CDR3 DNA: TGCAGTGCTACACCGGGACTAGCGGTGGGGCTTGAGCAGTTCTTC.

There are many counts of this clonotype. This chain connects TRBV18 to TRBJ2-2; 9 nucleotides line up with TRBD1. Germline assignment: CDR1 KGHSH and CDR2 LQKENI. The CDR3 runs to 15 residues. J was trimmed by 6 bases and V by 6 bases; bases with no gene match: 8. The CDR3 here is CASSPIQGASGELFF. The CDR3 region has the DNA TGTGCCAGCTCCCCTATACAGGGGGCGTCCGGGGAGCTGTTTTTT. Full variable domain (remainder filled in from reference TRBV18 and TRBJ2-2): NAGVMQNPRHLVRRRGQEARLRCSPMKGHSHVYWYRQLPEEGLKFMVYLQKENIIDESGMPKERFSAEFPKEGPSILRIQQVVRGDSAAYFCASSPIQGASGELFFGEGSRLTVL.

To note about this clonotype: Given a much more abundant clone one base away, this may be a read error. V is TRBV3-1 and J is TRBJ2-6; maybe TRBD1 (6 bases). Germline assignment: CDR1 LGHDT and CDR2 YNNKEL (reference sequence). CDR3 length: 19 amino acids. The CDR3 loop reads CASGQGPGAYHSGANVLTF. CDR3 DNA: TGTGCCAGCGGCCAGGGCCCAGGGGCCTATCACTCTGGGGCCAACGTCCTGACTTTC.

In its sample, this clonotype was seen a few times. The chain couples TRBV18 to TRBJ2-5, with 8 bases matching TRBD2. Germline V gene sequence: CDR1 KGHSH, CDR2 LQKENI. CDR3 length equals 15 residues. J lost 5 bases, V lost 3 bases, and 8 bases had no gene match. The CDR3 loop is CASSPPGLEVETQYF. The CDR3 coding sequence is TGTGCCAGCTCACCCCCGGGACTAGAGGTGGAGACCCAGTACTTC.

This clonotype was observed at least ten times. The chain is built from TRBV27 and TRBJ2-7; 8 nucleotides agree with TRBD2. With 0 bases clipped from V and 4 bases from J, the junction kept 8 bases outside the gene matches. The CDR3 totals 16 residues. Looked up from germline, CDR1 is MNHEY and CDR2 is SMNVEV (reference sequence). CDR3 region: CASSLSDEAGAYEQYF. The CDR3 nucleotides read TGTGCCAGCAGTTTATCGGACGAAGCGGGAGCTTACGAGCAGTACTTC.

In its sample, this clonotype was seen many times. The CDR3 is CASSLAGQWNQPQHF. The DNA for the CDR3 is TGTGCCAGCAGTTTAGCGGGACAGTGGAATCAGCCCCAGCATTTT. The chain combines TRBV28 with TRBJ1-5, with 7 bases identical to TRBD1. CDR1 and CDR2 (germline): MDHEN, SYDVKM. The CDR3 extends over 15 amino acids. V was clipped by 2 bases and J by 4 bases; unmatched bases: 5.

This clonotype showed up just a few times. The chain joins TRBV4-1 to TRBJ1-2, with 8 positions matching TRBD1. Trimming took 1 base from V and 4 from J; bases not matched to a gene: 11. The CDR3 has 17 amino acids. CDR1 and CDR2 (germline): MGHRA, YSYEKL. In nucleotides, the CDR3 is TGCGCCAGCAGCCAAGGGACTAGGACAGGGAGTCTCTATGGCTACACCTTC. This codes for CASSQGTRTGSLYGYTF.

This clonotype was counted only a few times. In nucleotides, the CDR3 is TGCGCCAGCAGCCAGGAGAAGGGGACCCAGTACTTC. It codes for CASSQEKGTQYF. The chain employs TRBV4-1 and TRBJ2-5; D is unclear. Per germline, CDR1 MGHRA and CDR2 YSYEKL. V dropped 3 bases and J dropped 7 bases, with 9 bases sitting between them. CDR3 length: 12 residues.

This clonotype was observed many times. The chain couples TRBV9 to TRBJ2-1; D may correspond to TRBD1 or TRBD2 (5 bases each). This CDR3 region has 14 residues. CDR1 is SGDLS and CDR2 is YYNGEE in the germline V gene. V lost 0 bases to trimming and J lost 9 bases, with 13 bases between them. CDR3 bases: TGTGCCAGCAGCGTAGCTGGGACCTGGCGTGAGCAGTTCTTC. Protein product: CASSVAGTWREQFF. Full variable domain (rest looked up from reference TRBV9 and TRBJ2-1): DSGVTQTPKHLITATGQRVTLRCSPRSGDLSVYWYQQSLDQGLQFLIQYYNGEERAKGNILERFSAQQFPDLHSELNLSSLELGDSALYFCASSVAGTWREQFFGPGTRLTVL.

This clonotype was counted many times. This sequence joins TRBV11-2 and TRBJ2-1; tentatively, D is TRBD2 (5 bases). Trimming removed 3 bases at V and 9 bases at J, with 9 bases between. The CDR3 loop spans 12 amino acids. CDR1 is SGHAT, CDR2 FQNNGV, per germline. CDR3 DNA: TGTGCCAGCAGCTTTACTCGGGGTGAGCAGTTCTTC. Its protein is CASSFTRGEQFF.

This clonotype showed up many times. The chain couples TRBV18 to TRBJ2-1; a weak D match, TRBD1 (5 bases). The CDR3 sequence is 15 residues long. Germline V gene sequence: CDR1 KGHSH, CDR2 LQKENI. V lost 3 bases and J lost 5, with 14 bases in between. In nucleotides, the CDR3 is TGTGCCAGCTCACCCCGGACACCCACGGACAATGAGCAGTTCTTC. Translation: CASSPRTPTDNEQFF. Supplemented by reference TRBV18 and TRBJ2-1, the full variable domain reads NAGVMQNPRHLVRRRGQEARLRCSPMKGHSHVYWYRQLPEEGLKFMVYLQKENIIDESGMPKERFSAEFPKEGPSILRIQQVVRGDSAAYFCASSPRTPTDNEQFFGPGTRLTVL.

The chain employs TRBV5-1 and TRBJ2-3; D not certain. Germline CDR1 and CDR2: SGHRS and YFSETQ. Between the trimmed V and J ends, which lost 0 bases and 0 bases, there was a span of 14 bases. The CDR3 is made up of 17 amino acids. The CDR3: CASSLGSAITSTDTQYF. CDR3 sequence (DNA): TGCGCCAGCAGCTTGGGCTCCGCAATTACTAGCACAGATACGCAGTATTTT.

This clonotype was counted many times. This chain connects TRBV2 to TRBJ1-4; 8 nucleotides agree with TRBD1. This CDR3 region has 13 residues. Germline values: CDR1 SNHLY, CDR2 FYNNEI. V lost 8 bases to trimming and J lost 6 bases; unmatched junction nucleotides: 5. This CDR3 is CASLTGVYEKLFF. CDR3 sequence (DNA): TGTGCCAGCCTGACAGGGGTTTATGAAAAACTGTTTTTT.

This clonotype was seen only a few times. The V gene is TRBV2, the J gene TRBJ2-1; no definite D call. Germline V CDR1 and CDR2: SNHLY, FYNNEI. Trimming removed 3 bases at V and 12 bases at J, with 12 bases between. This CDR3 is 12 amino acids long. The CDR3 DNA reads TGTGCCAGCAGTGAGGCTGGGGTTGTGCAGTTCTTC. Amino acid sequence: CASSEAGVVQFF.

This clonotype has ten or more counts. J is TRBJ2-3 and V is TRBV28, with unresolved D. The V end lost 6 bases, the J end lost 0 bases, and 13 bases lay between the germline ends. The CDR3 totals 15 residues. Germline-derived CDR1 and CDR2 are MDHEN and SYDVKM. The CDR3 here is CASSRYSSSTDTQYF. In nucleotides, the CDR3 is TGTGCCAGCAGCCGCTACAGCTCTAGCACAGATACGCAGTATTTT.

This clonotype was counted at least ten times. The rearrangement uses TRBV12-3 or TRBV12-4 and TRBJ2-7, with 8 positions matching TRBD2. This CDR3 has 13 amino acids. Trimming cost V 8 bases and J 4 bases; bases outside gene matches: 7. The CDR3 sequence: CASRASGSYEQYF. As DNA, the CDR3 is TGTGCCAGCCGAGCTAGCGGGTCATACGAGCAGTACTTC.

For this clonotype: One junction end disagrees with the germline gene, perhaps due to a read error. The J gene is TRBJ2-3, the V gene TRBV20-1; tentatively, D is TRBD1 (6 bases). This CDR3 has 16 amino acids. Per germline, CDR1 DFQATT and CDR2 SNEGSKA (reference sequence). CDR3 bases: TGCAATGCTGCACCAGGGACATGGATGAGCACAGATACGCAGTATTTT. Amino acids: CNAAPGTWMSTDTQYF.

This clonotype was counted ten times or more. V gene TRBV27 combines with J gene TRBJ2-2; 8 bases match TRBD1. This CDR3 region has 14 residues. With V trimmed by 3 bases and J by 6 bases, 3 bases remained unmatched. The V gene's germline CDR1 is MNHEY and CDR2 SMNVEV (reference sequence). The CDR3 DNA sequence: TGTGCCAGCAGTTTCACAGGGGGACCCGGGGAGCTGTTTTTT. Translation gives CASSFTGGPGELFF.

This clonotype was found many times. V usage is TRBV6-1 and J usage is TRBJ2-2, with D perhaps matching TRBD1 (6 bases). V was shortened by 10 bases and J by 1 base, with 13 bases between the two germline ends. Germline values: CDR1 MNHNS, CDR2 SASEGT. The CDR3 spans 14 residues. CDR3 in amino acids: CATRGTQNTGELFF. CDR3 DNA: TGTGCCACGAGGGGGACACAGAACACCGGGGAGCTGTTTTTT.